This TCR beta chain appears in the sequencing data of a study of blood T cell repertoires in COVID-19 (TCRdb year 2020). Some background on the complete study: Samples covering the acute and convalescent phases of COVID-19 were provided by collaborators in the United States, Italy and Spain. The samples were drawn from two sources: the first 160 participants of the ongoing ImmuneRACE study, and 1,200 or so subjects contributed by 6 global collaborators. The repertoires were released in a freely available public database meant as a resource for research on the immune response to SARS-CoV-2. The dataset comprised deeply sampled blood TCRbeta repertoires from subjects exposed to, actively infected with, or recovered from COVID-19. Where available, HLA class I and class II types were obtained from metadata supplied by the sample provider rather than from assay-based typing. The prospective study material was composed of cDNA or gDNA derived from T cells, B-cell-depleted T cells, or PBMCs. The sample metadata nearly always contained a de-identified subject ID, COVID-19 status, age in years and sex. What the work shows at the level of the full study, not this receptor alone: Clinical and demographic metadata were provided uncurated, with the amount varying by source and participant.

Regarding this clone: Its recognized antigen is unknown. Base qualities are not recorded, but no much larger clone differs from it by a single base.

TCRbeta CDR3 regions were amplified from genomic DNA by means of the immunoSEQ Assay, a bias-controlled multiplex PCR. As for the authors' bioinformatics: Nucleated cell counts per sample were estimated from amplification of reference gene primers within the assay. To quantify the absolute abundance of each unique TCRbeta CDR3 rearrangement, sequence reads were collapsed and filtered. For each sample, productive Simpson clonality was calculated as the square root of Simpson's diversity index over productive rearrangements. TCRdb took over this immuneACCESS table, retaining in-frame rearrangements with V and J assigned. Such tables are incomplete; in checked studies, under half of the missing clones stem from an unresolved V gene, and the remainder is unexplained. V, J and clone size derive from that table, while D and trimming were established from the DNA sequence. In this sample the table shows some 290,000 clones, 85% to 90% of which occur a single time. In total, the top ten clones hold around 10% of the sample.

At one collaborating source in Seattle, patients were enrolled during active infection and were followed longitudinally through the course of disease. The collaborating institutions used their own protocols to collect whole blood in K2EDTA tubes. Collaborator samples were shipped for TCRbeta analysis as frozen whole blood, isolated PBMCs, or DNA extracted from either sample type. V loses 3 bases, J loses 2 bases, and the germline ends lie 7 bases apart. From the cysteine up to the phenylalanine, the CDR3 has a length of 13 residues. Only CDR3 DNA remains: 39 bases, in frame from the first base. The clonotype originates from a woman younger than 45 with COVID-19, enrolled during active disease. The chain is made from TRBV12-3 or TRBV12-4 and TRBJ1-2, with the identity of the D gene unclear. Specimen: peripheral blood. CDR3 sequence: CASSFGENYGYTF. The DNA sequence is TGTGCCAGCAGTTTCGGGGAAAACTATGGCTACACCTTC.